The T cell receptor beta chain under discussion was sequenced for a study of a mutant IDH1 vaccine in newly diagnosed glioma. Study overall: Vaccines were first given 4-6 weeks after radiotherapy alone, or with temozolomide cycles.

Study-wide results and caveats: Vaccine-induced immune responses occurred in less than 95% of patients.

TCRdb's table, derived via immunoSEQ multiplex PCR, lists solely in-frame clones and lacks some. This table has roughly 42,000 clones, 80% to 90% appearing once. Time point meaning: week 5, during vaccination. In the vaccine, a single dose held 300 ug of the mutant IDH1 20-mer peptide, along with topical imiquimod. Comments on this clone: The target antigen is unknown.

The receptor was isolated from a man aged 35 to 55 with glioma. This sample comprised PBMCs, obtained from a glioma patient whose treatment included an IDH1 peptide vaccine.

CDR3 nucleotides: TGTGCCAGCAGCAATTACAATGAGCAGTTCTTC. This encodes CASSNYNEQFF. The rearrangement links TRBV5-6 to TRBJ2-1; D call uncertain. This CDR3 region has 11 residues. Per germline, CDR1 SGHDT and CDR2 YYEEEE. The V end lost 4 bases, the J end lost 4 bases, and 3 bases lay between the germline ends.